These T cell receptor beta chains were read from a single sample in a study of CXCR3-negative and CXCR3-positive naive CD8 T cells. Following a re-call of the 5' RACE reads, TCRdb has one entry per CDR3 protein and lacks DNA. Its table records about 85,000 distinct CDR3 sequences. Sequences were obtained from naive CXCR3+ CD8+ T cells from blood. The receptors here all came from a human donor in good health. Some clones in this sample may be carry-over from other donors' samples. Each CDR3 is given with its conserved first and last residue. Each record gives: V gene, J gene, CDR3 protein.

TRBV11-2	TRBJ1-1	CASSSTQGQDRFLAFF
TRBV7-9	TRBJ2-3	CASSLLPDFTDTQYF
TRBV6-2/TRBV6-3	TRBJ2-1	CASSPAGFYNEQFF
TRBV5-1	TRBJ2-7	CASSEGVHEQYF
TRBV5-5	TRBJ2-1	CASSLEGLNNEQFF
TRBV21-1	TRBJ2-6	CASSKGPGVSGANVLTF
TRBV5-5	TRBJ1-6	CASSETDRGLGGSPLHF
TRBV7-2	TRBJ2-1	CASSLVASGKGGEQFF
TRBV30	TRBJ1-1	CACSQGLQGTEAFF
TRBV28	TRBJ1-4	CASSSISLGGREKLFF
TRBV27	TRBJ1-1	CASHDRAWTEAFF
TRBV5-4	TRBJ2-2	CASSLIGPGNTGELFF
TRBV4-1	TRBJ1-1	CASSQDGWGEAFF
TRBV12-5	TRBJ2-3	CASGWRGAGVGTDTQYF
TRBV6-5	TRBJ2-2	CASSYLRGTGELFF
TRBV29-1	TRBJ2-7	CSVGEGTTYEQYF
TRBV3-1	TRBJ2-1	CASSQVRGGFYNEQFF
TRBV4-2	TRBJ2-1	CASSQEDTGGSSYNEQFF
TRBV9	TRBJ1-1	CASSADGNTEAFF
TRBV6-4	TRBJ2-1	CASSESGGASHEQFF
TRBV28	TRBJ2-3	CASSFPAAGGTDTQYF
TRBV27	TRBJ2-7	CASSLSRVSEQYF
TRBV20-1	TRBJ2-7	CSARGLAGGAEVSYEQYF
TRBV10-3	TRBJ1-1	CAISGWGAPNTEAFF
TRBV4-1	TRBJ2-1	CASSHRWTDENEQFF
TRBV20-1	TRBJ2-7	CSARSSSSYEQYF
TRBV6-2/TRBV6-3	TRBJ2-7	CASSYQQASYEQYF
TRBV2	TRBJ2-7	CASSEFASSYEQYF
TRBV4-2	TRBJ2-7	CASSQVSGTGNQYEQYF
TRBV5-1	TRBJ2-5	CASSLVGQEYQETQYF
TRBV18	TRBJ2-3	CASSPELERGAEDTQYF
TRBV28	TRBJ2-7	CASNPDRGSEQYF